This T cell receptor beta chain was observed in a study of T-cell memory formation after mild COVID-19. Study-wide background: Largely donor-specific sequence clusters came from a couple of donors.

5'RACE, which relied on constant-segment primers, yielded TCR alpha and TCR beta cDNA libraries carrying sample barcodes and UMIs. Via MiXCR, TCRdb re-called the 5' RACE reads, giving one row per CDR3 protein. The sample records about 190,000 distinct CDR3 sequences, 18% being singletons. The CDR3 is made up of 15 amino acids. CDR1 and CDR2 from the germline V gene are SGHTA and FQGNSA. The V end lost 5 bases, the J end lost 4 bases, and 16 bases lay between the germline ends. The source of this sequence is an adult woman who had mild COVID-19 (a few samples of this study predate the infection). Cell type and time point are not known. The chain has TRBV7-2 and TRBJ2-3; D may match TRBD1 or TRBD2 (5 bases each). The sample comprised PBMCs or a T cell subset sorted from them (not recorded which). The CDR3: CASSLIGTRPDTQYF. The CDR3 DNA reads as TGTGCCAGCAGCCTGATAGGGACGAGGCCAGATACGCAGTATTTT.